This T cell receptor (beta chain) was captured in a study of blood T cells in healthy people across ages. Germline loops: CDR1 SQVTM, CDR2 ANQGSEA. V trimming: 3 bases; J trimming: 2 bases; junction bases outside the gene matches: 3. The CDR3 has 14 residues. Through a sample-barcoded 5' primer and a J-beta primer mix, a second PCR was run for roughly 7 to 12 cycles. TCRdb analysed the 5' RACE reads with MiXCR anew, one entry per CDR3 protein. The sample carries approximately 850,000 distinct CDR3 sequences, roughly 64% recorded once. Sequenced material: blood. The chain employs TRBV29-1 and TRBJ2-3; 9 bases map to TRBD2. The receptor was derived from a man aged 30 to 39 in good health. DNA of the CDR3: TGCAGCGTTGACCTAGCGGGGACCACAGATACGCAGTATTTT. Translating gives CSVDLAGTTDTQYF.